This T cell receptor beta chain was obtained from a study of blood T cell repertoires in COVID-19. Looking at the study overall: T cells, B-cell-depleted T cells, or PBMCs provided the cDNA or gDNA that served as material.

CDR1 LNHNV and CDR2 YYDKDF come from the germline V gene (reference sequence). The V end was cut by 0 bases, the J end by 10 bases, with 18 bases between. This CDR3 region has 15 residues. In the authors' methods: Reference gene primer amplification gave estimated nucleated cell counts. The table came from immunoSEQ multiplex PCR; TCRdb's copy has only in-frame clones and leaves some out. V and J calls and clone size are those listed in that table; D and trimming were worked out from the DNA. The sample carries about 100,000 clones, about 90% recorded once. The sample comprised peripheral blood. The TCR originated in a man under 40 in a cohort sampled during active COVID-19. The V gene is TRBV15, the J gene TRBJ2-5, with D possibly matching TRBD1 (6 bases). The CDR3 region has the DNA TGTGCCACCAGCAGAGAGAACAGGGCCGTTGATGTCCAGTACTTC. This gives the protein CATSRENRAVDVQYF.